Below, one TCR beta chain is given with its context. Its specificity is not known. The data derive from a study of OX40 agonist ivuxolimab in advanced cancers. Between the trimmed V and J ends, which lost 4 bases and 0 bases, there was a span of 13 bases. Germline V gives CDR1 MNHEY, CDR2 SVGAGI. This CDR3 contains 15 residues. Sequencing was performed with immunoSEQ multiplex PCR; in TCRdb, only in-frame clones are kept and a portion is missing. This table has under 55,000 clones, 70% to 90% appearing once. General study points: More expanded clones were found, on average, in CD8+ than in CD4+ T cells. It was not determined which antigens were specifically recognized by the peripheral T cells that had undergone clonal expansion.

This TCR was recovered from an adult with an advanced solid tumor such as melanoma, head and neck, liver or kidney cancer. Here the sequenced sample was CD4+ or CD8+ T cells sorted from blood, taken in a trial of the OX40 agonist ivuxolimab. The chain couples TRBV6-5 to TRBJ2-7; D ambiguous. This CDR3 reads CASSSVPESSYEQYF. DNA of the CDR3: TGTGCCAGCAGTTCCGTGCCAGAAAGCTCCTACGAGCAGTACTTC.